The clone carrying this T cell receptor (beta chain) was picked up many times. The data belong to a study of regulatory T cells in long-lasting Graves disease. Investigators prepared the TCR beta libraries by applying iRepertoire HTBI primers and Arm-PCR of CDR3 regions. TCRdb independently ran MiXCR on the multiplex PCR reads; one entry per CDR3 protein. The sample holds roughly 380,000 distinct CDR3 sequences, roughly 16% seen once. Germline lookup yields CDR1 LGHDT and CDR2 YNNKEL (reference sequence). CDR3 size: 15 residues. Trimming cost V 1 base and J 2 bases, with 11 bases left between them. Indicated time point: newly diagnosed GD, antithyroid drugs for less than 3 months. PBMC RNA served as the TCR library source.

This material consisted of peripheral blood mononuclear cells (PBMCs), taken at new diagnosis, from a patient treated with antithyroid drugs. The J gene is TRBJ2-5, the V gene TRBV3-1; TRBD2 might be the D (6 bases). The TCR originated in a female donor with Graves disease. The DNA for the CDR3 is TGTGCCAGCAGCCAAGGCGGCGGGGTACAAGAGACCCAGTACTTC. Protein product: CASSQGGGVQETQYF.